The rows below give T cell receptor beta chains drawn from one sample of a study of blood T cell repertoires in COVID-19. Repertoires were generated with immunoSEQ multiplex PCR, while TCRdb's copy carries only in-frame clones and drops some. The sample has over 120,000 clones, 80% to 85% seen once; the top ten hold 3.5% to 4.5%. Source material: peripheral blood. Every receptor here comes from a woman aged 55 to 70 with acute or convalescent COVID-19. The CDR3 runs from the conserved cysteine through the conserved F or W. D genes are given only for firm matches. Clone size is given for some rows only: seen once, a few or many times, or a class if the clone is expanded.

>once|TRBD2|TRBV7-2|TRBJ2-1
TGTGCCAGCAGCCCGCCGGGACTAGCGAGCAATGAGCAGTTCTTC
CASSPPGLASNEQFF
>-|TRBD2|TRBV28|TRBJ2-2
TGTGCCAGCAGATACGGACTAGCGGGAGAAAGGACCCGGGAGCTGTTTTTT
CASRYGLAGERTRELFF
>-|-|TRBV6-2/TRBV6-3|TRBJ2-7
TGTGCCAGCAGCCACCGGACGACAGGCTCCTACGAGCAGTACTTC
CASSHRTTGSYEQYF
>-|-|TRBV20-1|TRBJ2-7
TGCAGTGCTAGTTCCCTTGGGAGCGGAATTCGCTACGAGCAGTACTTC
CSASSLGSGIRYEQYF
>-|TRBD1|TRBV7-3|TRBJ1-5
TGTGCCAGCAGCCCGGACAGGGACCAGCCCCAGCATTTT
CASSPDRDQPQHF
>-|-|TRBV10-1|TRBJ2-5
TGCGCCAGCAGTGAGTCGGTGTACAAGTCCCAAGAGACCCAGTACTTC
CASSESVYKSQETQYF
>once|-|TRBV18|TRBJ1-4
TGTGCCAGCTCACCATCGGGTCGGGATGAAAAACTGTTTTTT
CASSPSGRDEKLFF
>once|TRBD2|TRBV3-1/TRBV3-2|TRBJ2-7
TGTGCCAGCAGCCAAGATGGCCTAGCGGGAGGGCCAGGGTACGAGCAGTACTTC
CASSQDGLAGGPGYEQYF
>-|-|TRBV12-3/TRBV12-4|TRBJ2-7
TGTGCCAGCAGTCCCACCGGCTACGAGCAGTACTTC
CASSPTGYEQYF
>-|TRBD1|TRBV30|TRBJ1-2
TGTGCCTGGGGGTTTGATGACAGGGGGCTTGTTGGCTACACCTTC
CAWGFDDRGLVGYTF
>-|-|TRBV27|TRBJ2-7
TGTGCCAGTCGCGGCGGCAATAGGCACGAGCAGTACTTC
CASRGGNRHEQYF
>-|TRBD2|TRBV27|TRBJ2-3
TGTGCCAGCAGTACCCAGCGGGAGAACCCAGATACGCAGTATTTT
CASSTQRENPDTQYF
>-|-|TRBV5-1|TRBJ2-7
TGCGCCAGCAGCTTACAGGGATACGAGCAGTACTTC
CASSLQGYEQYF
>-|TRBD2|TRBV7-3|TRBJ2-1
TGTGCCAGCAGCCCCCATGGGGGGTGGGGGGGAAATGAGCAGTTCTTC
CASSPHGGWGGNEQFF
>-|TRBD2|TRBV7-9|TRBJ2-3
TGTGCCAGCAGCTTACCTTCGGGACTAGAGTCAGTTGGAGATACGCAGTATTTT
CASSLPSGLESVGDTQYF
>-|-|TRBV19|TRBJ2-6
TGTGCCAGTAGTATAATTCCCGGGGGACCTGGTGGGGCCAACGTCCTGACTTTC
CASSIIPGGPGGANVLTF
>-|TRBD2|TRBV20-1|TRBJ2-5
TGCAGTGCTAGTACTAGCGGGAGGACGGAGACCCAGTACTTC
CSASTSGRTETQYF
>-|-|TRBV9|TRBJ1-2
TGTGCCAGCAGCGTAGGTCTTATGCGGGGGACCAACTATGGCTACACCTTC
CASSVGLMRGTNYGYTF
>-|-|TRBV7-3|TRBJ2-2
TGTGCCAGCAGCTTAACCCATTTTACCGGGGAGCTGTTTTTT
CASSLTHFTGELFF
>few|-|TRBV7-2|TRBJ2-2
TGTGCCAGCAGAAATAGTGGGGGGTCGAACACCGGGGAGCTGTTTTTT
CASRNSGGSNTGELFF
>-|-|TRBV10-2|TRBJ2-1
TGCGCCAGCAGTGCAGGAGGGCTGGGGATAGGTGAGCAGTTCTTC
CASSAGGLGIGEQFF
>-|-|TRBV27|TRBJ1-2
TGTGCCAGCAGTTTATCGAATTCACAGGGCAACTATGGCTACACCTTC
CASSLSNSQGNYGYTF
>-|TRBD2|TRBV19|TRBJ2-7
TGTGCCAGTAGTAGGGGTCGGACCTCTAGCGGGCGCCACTACGAGCAGTACTTC
CASSRGRTSSGRHYEQYF
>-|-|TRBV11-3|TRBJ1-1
TGTGCCAGCAGCCTACAGGGGAACACTGAAGCTTTCTTT
CASSLQGNTEAFF
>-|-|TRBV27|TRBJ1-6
TGTGCCAGCAATACCTGGGCAGGAGGAAATTCACCCCTCCACTTT
CASNTWAGGNSPLHF
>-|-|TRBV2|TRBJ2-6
TGTGCCAGCGATGGAGTCGGCTCTGGGGCCAACGTCCTGACTTTC
CASDGVGSGANVLTF
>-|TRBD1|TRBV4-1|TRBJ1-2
TGCGCCAGCAGCCAGGGACAGCAGACTAACTATGGCTACACCTTC
CASSQGQQTNYGYTF
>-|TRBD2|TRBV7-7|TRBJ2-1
TGTGCCAGCAGCCCAGGATCTAGCGGGAGCTCCTACAATGAGCAGTTCTTC
CASSPGSSGSSYNEQFF
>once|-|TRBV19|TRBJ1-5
TGTGCCAGTAGTATACGAGGGGAGGGTCAGCCCCAGCATTTT
CASSIRGEGQPQHF
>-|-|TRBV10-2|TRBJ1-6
TGCGCCAGCAAACGGTCGGCCCGGGGGAACTATAATTCACCCCTCCACTTT
CASKRSARGNYNSPLHF
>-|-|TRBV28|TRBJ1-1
TGTGCCAGCAAGGGGGTGGGGGATACTGAAGCTTTCTTT
CASKGVGDTEAFF
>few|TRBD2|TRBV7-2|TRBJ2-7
TGTGCCAGCAGCTTAAAAGTAGAGGCGGGAGGGCCCTCATCCGAGCAGTACTTC
CASSLKVEAGGPSSEQYF
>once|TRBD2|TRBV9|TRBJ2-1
TGTGCCAGCAGCGAAACCGGGACTAGCGGGACCAAGGGGTCCTACAATGAGCAGTTCTTC
CASSETGTSGTKGSYNEQFF
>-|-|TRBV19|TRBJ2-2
TGTGCCAGTAGTATTACGGACTCCTACCTCACCGGGGAGCTGTTTTTT
CASSITDSYLTGELFF
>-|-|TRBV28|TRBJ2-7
TGTGCCACCCAAGGGGTCCTCTCCGAGCAGTACTTC
CATQGVLSEQYF
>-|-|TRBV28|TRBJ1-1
TGTGCCAGCAGCCTGTCAGCAGGGCAACCTGAAGCTTTCTTT
CASSLSAGQPEAFF
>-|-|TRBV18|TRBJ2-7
TGTGCCAGCTCAACATCCTCCTACGAGCAGTACTTC
CASSTSSYEQYF
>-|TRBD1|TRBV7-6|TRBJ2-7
TGTGCCAGTGCCCGGGACAGGGACTACGAGCAGTACTTC
CASARDRDYEQYF
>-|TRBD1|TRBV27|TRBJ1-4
TGTGCCAGCAGCCGACCCAGGGGGCGCGTCATTAAAGGTAATGAAAAACTGTTTTTT
CASSRPRGRVIKGNEKLFF
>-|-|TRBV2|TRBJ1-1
TGTGCCAGCAGCAGCAAAGGGGGTAACACTGAAGCTTTCTTT
CASSSKGGNTEAFF
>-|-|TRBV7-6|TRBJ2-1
TGTGCCAGCAGCTTAGCGTATGCGGGCCCTGAGCAGTTCTTC
CASSLAYAGPEQFF
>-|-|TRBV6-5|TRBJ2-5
TGTGCCAGCAGGAGAGACCAAGGGGCTGAGACCCAGTACTTC
CASRRDQGAETQYF
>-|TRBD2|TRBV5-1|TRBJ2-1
TGCGCCAGCAGCTTGCAAGCGGGAGCTCCCAATGAGCAGTTCTTC
CASSLQAGAPNEQFF
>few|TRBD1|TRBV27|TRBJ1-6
TGTGCCAGCAGGCCTCTGGTTGGGACAGGGGGTCTAAGGAATTCACCCCTCCACTTT
CASRPLVGTGGLRNSPLHF
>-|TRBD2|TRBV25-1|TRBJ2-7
TGTGCCAGCAGTGTTCTAGCGGGACCCTACGAGCAGTACTTC
CASSVLAGPYEQYF
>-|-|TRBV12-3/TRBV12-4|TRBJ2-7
TGTGCCAGCAGTTTATCAGGGGAGCAGTACTTC
CASSLSGEQYF
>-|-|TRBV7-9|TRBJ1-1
TGTGCCAGCAGCGCCGCGGGGGGTAACACTGAAGCTTTCTTT
CASSAAGGNTEAFF
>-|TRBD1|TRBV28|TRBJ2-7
TGTGCCAGCAGACGACAGGGCTCCTACGAGCAGTACTTC
CASRRQGSYEQYF
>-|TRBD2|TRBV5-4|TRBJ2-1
TGTGCCAGCAGCCGAGGAAGCGGGAGGTCTCAACCTTGGGATGAGCAGTTCTTC
CASSRGSGRSQPWDEQFF
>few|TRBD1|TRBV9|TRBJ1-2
TGTGCCAGCAGCGTAGAGGTAGGGGGCCGAAATGGCTACACCTTC
CASSVEVGGRNGYTF
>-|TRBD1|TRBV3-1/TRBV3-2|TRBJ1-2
TGTGCCAGCAGTGGTATAGGGACAGAAAGGTCCACCGGCTACACCTTC
CASSGIGTERSTGYTF
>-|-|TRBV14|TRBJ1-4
TGTGCCAGCAGCCAAGTTCGGGGGGAAAAACTGTTTTTT
CASSQVRGEKLFF
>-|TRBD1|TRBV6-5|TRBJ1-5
TGTGCCAGCAGCACAGGGGCCGTTAATCAGCCCCAGCATTTT
CASSTGAVNQPQHF
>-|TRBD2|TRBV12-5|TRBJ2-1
TGTGCTAGTGGTTTGGGGGGACTAGCGGGAACCCCCCATGAGCAGTTCTTC
CASGLGGLAGTPHEQFF